This paragraph covers one T cell receptor (beta chain) sequence. Antigen unknown. The data derive from a study of OX40 agonist ivuxolimab in advanced cancers. Overall study context: Allowance was made for prior anti-PD-1, anti-PD-L1 or anti-CTLA-4 therapy, and approximately 40% had some.

Some clones are missing from TCRdb's copy, which holds only in-frame ones; the method was immunoSEQ multiplex PCR. Of under 95,000 clones in the sample, 86% are singletons; the top ten hold 6.5% to 7.5%. Study-level points and caveats: CD4+ T cells averaged fewer expanded clones than CD8+ T cells. Both CD4+ and CD8+ T cell populations in blood had undergone clonal expansion by week 6 at 0.1 to 3.0 mg/kg.

The sequence derives from an adult with an advanced solid tumor such as melanoma, head and neck, liver or kidney cancer. The source was CD4+ or CD8+ T cells sorted from blood, collected in a trial of the OX40 agonist ivuxolimab.

CDR3 sequence: CASSQSGARGRPKEQFF. The CDR3 DNA follows: TGCGCCAGCAGTCAATCCGGGGCTCGGGGCAGACCCAAGGAGCAGTTCTTC. The chain is built from TRBV23-1 and TRBJ2-1; D might be TRBD1 or TRBD2, each matching 5 bases. TRBV23-1 carries the ORF label, with uncertain function. This CDR3 spans 17 amino acids. V lost 0 bases and J lost 10, with 22 bases in between.